Below, 9 T cell receptor beta chains from the same sample are listed, as sequenced in a study of Graves' ophthalmopathy and Graves' hyperthyroidism. For repertoire sequencing, the TCR beta CDR3 regions were amplified from RNA transcripts. HTBI primers were used in a first-round RT-PCR, which preceded a second-round multiplex PCR. TCRdb re-called the multiplex PCR reads with MiXCR, one entry per CDR3 protein. The sample gives hundreds of thousands of distinct CDR3 sequences, about a fifth of which show up once; roughly 7.4% is in the top ten. Sequenced sample: peripheral blood. These receptors all come from a woman aged 18-29 years with stable Graves' hyperthyroidism. Some clones in this sample may be carry-over from other donors' samples.

J is TRBJ1-3 and V is TRBV11-1; no definite D call. CDR3 size: 17 residues. CDR1 and CDR2 (germline): SGHAT, FQDESV (reference sequence). Trimming left V 4 bases short and J 0 bases short, with 16 bases between. This chain's CDR3 is CASSSLPAWASGNTIYF. CDR3 DNA: TGTGCCAGCAGCTCCCTTCCGGCGTGGGCCTCTGGAAACACCATATATTTT.

This clonotype was counted only a few times. No conserved phenylalanine or tryptophan is present at the end of the CDR3, so a read error is the likely explanation. The J gene is TRBJ1-6, the V gene TRBV20-1; possibly TRBD1 for D (5 bases). Trimming removed 1 base at V and 10 bases at J, with 14 bases between. Germline CDR1 and CDR2: DFQATT and SNEGSKA (reference sequence). The CDR3 runs to 14 residues. The CDR3 is CSARGPGDGSPLHL. DNA for the CDR3: TGCAGTGCTAGAGGCCCCGGGGACGGCTCACCCCTCCACCTT.

The V and J genes are TRBV30 and TRBJ1-2; maybe TRBD1 (6 bases). CDR1 is GTSNPN, CDR2 SVGIG, per germline (reference sequence). This CDR3 has 12 amino acids. V was pared by 4 bases and J by 9 bases, with 15 bases between. CDR3 region: CAWTPGGQSYTF. The CDR3 DNA sequence: TGTGCCTGGACCCCCGGGGGGCAGAGCTACACCTTC.

This clonotype has more than one count but fewer than ten. This clone may be a read error of a much larger clone one base away. The V gene is TRBV19, the J gene TRBJ2-4, with 11 nucleotides matching TRBD2. The CDR3 runs to 18 residues. The germline V gene encodes CDR1 LNHDA and CDR2 SQIVND (reference sequence). CDR3 protein: CASSIGLAGFLAKNVQYF. The DNA of the CDR3 is TGTGCCAGTAGTATTGGACTAGCGGGTTTCCTAGCCAAAAACGTTCAGTACTTC.

This clonotype was found many times. The gene calls are TRBV20-1 and TRBJ1-1; the D is unclear. The germline V gene encodes CDR1 DFQATT and CDR2 SNEGSKA (reference sequence). The V gene lost 4 bases and the J gene lost 1 base, with 13 bases spanning the gap. CDR3 size: 14 residues. In DNA, the CDR3 is TGCAGTGCTACAAGACAAAACGGGAACACTGAAGCTTTCTTT. This gives the protein CSATRQNGNTEAFF.

The genes are TRBV6-2 or TRBV6-3 and TRBJ2-7; D might be TRBD1 (7 bases). Germline loops: CDR1 MNHEY, CDR2 SVGEGT. This CDR3 contains 15 residues. The V end was cut by 2 bases, the J end by 8 bases, with 19 bases between. Here the CDR3 DNA reads TGTGCCAGCAGTTACCGGGGGACGACAGGGTTCAAGCAGTACTTC. The encoded protein is CASSYRGTTGFKQYF.

V and J are TRBV6-5 and TRBJ2-7, with D perhaps TRBD1 (5 bases). Trimming shortened V by 4 bases and J by 3 bases, and 13 bases separated the two germline ends. Per the germline V gene, CDR1 is MNHEY and CDR2 is SVGAGI. This CDR3 is built from 14 residues. The CDR3 DNA reads as TGTGCCAGCAGTTCAGGGTCCCTCGGCTACGAGCAGTACTTC. As protein: CASSSGSLGYEQYF.

This clonotype was counted at least ten times. The chain joins TRBV6-5 to TRBJ1-1, with D maybe TRBD1 (5 bases). CDR1 and CDR2 (germline): MNHEY, SVGAGI. V was cut by 2 bases and J by 5 bases, with 9 bases left in between. The CDR3 has 13 amino acids. As DNA, the CDR3 is TGTGCCAGCAGTTACGACAGTAATACTGAAGCTTTCTTT. It is translated as CASSYDSNTEAFF.

The sample holds many counts of this clonotype. This chain connects TRBV12-3 or TRBV12-4 to TRBJ2-5; D is possibly TRBD1 (5 bases). The CDR3 runs 12 residues. Deletions cut 6 bases from V and 5 bases from J, with 10 bases between. CDR3: CASRPGWETQYF. The CDR3 DNA follows: TGTGCCAGCAGGCCAGGGTGGGAGACCCAGTACTTC.